The next 4 T cell receptor beta chains were all read from a single sample in a study of early T cells in non-severe SARS-CoV-2 infection. One entry per CDR3 protein results from TCRdb running MiXCR on the 5' RACE reads. The sample contains around 50,000 distinct CDR3 sequences, approximately 10% of which appear only once. Sequencing was carried out using whole blood. The receptors derive from an adult who was a healthcare worker with PCR-confirmed SARS-CoV-2 infection or an uninfected control (not recorded which).

The rearrangement joins TRBV10-2 to TRBJ1-4, with D unresolved. Germline V gene data show CDR1 as WSHSY and CDR2 as SAAADI. The CDR3 runs to 15 residues. V lost 2 bases, J lost 8 bases, and 15 bases lay in between. The CDR3: CASSEKAVGGEKLFF. The CDR3 DNA is TGCGCCAGCAGTGAGAAGGCGGTGGGAGGCGAAAAACTGTTTTTT.

This clonotype has ten or more counts. The chain carries TRBV7-9 and TRBJ2-7; 8 nucleotides align to TRBD1. The CDR3 is made up of 14 amino acids. Germline V gene lookup returns CDR1 SEHNR and CDR2 FQNEAQ (reference sequence). Trimming at V came to 4 bases and at J to 3 bases, leaving 5 bases not matched to a gene. This CDR3 reads CASSSGTGGYEQYF. The CDR3 nucleotides are TGTGCCAGCAGCTCTGGGACAGGTGGCTACGAGCAGTACTTC.

This clonotype appeared many times. J is TRBJ2-1 and V is TRBV9; no clear D. The CDR3 is 13 amino acids. Germline V CDR1 and CDR2: SGDLS, YYNGEE. V shed 4 bases and J shed 7 bases, with 12 bases lying between them. The CDR3 loop is CASSLPPENEQFF. CDR3 nucleotide sequence: TGTGCCAGCAGCCTACCCCCTGAAAATGAGCAGTTCTTC.

The gene calls are TRBV6-4 and TRBJ1-2, with D unresolved. There are 15 residues in the CDR3. V was shortened by 2 bases and J by 0 bases, with 10 bases between the two germline ends. From germline, CDR1 is MRHNA and CDR2 SNTAGT. CDR3: CASSDGFATNYGYTF. CDR3 DNA sequence: TGTGCCAGCAGTGACGGATTCGCGACTAACTATGGCTACACCTTC.